These 14 T cell receptor beta chains share one sample of origin, sequenced in a study of blood T cell repertoires in COVID-19. The repertoire was sequenced with immunoSEQ multiplex PCR; TCRdb's copy has only in-frame clones and lacks some. The sample has around 140,000 clones; about 91% are singletons. The sequencing sample was made of peripheral blood. These receptors originate from a human donor in a cohort sampled during active COVID-19.

This chain joins TRBV5-1 and TRBJ2-1; D ambiguous. CDR3 length: 15 residues. V lost 2 bases and J lost 0, with 9 bases in between. CDR1 and CDR2 from the germline V gene are SGHRS and YFSETQ. CDR3 coding DNA: TGCGCCAGCAGCTTAGGAGCTAGCTCCTACAATGAGCAGTTCTTC. The encoded protein is CASSLGASSYNEQFF.

This chain connects TRBV5-4 to TRBJ1-2, with 9 bases that match TRBD1. This CDR3 region has 15 residues. Germline values: CDR1 SGHNT, CDR2 YYREEE (reference sequence). V was pared by 4 bases and J by 3 bases, with 7 bases of the junction left unmatched. The CDR3 loop reads CASSPGQGAYYGYTF. Here the CDR3 DNA reads TGTGCCAGCAGCCCGGGACAGGGAGCCTACTATGGCTACACCTTC.

This clone was found once. The V call is TRBV29-1, the J call TRBJ2-1, with 7 nucleotides matching TRBD1. Germline V lookup: CDR1 SQVTM, CDR2 ANQGSEA. The CDR3 has 15 residues. V lost 7 bases to trimming and J lost 0 bases; unmatched junction nucleotides: 9. The CDR3 region is CSGKDRVSSYNEQFF. The CDR3 region has the DNA TGCAGCGGGAAAGACAGGGTAAGCTCCTACAATGAGCAGTTCTTC.

V usage is TRBV21-1 and J usage is TRBJ2-7; the table gives TRBD1 as D, unverified against the DNA. TRBV21-1 is a documented pseudogene. This CDR3 contains 15 residues. Written as DNA, the CDR3 is TGTGCCAGCAACCCTACTCAGCAGGGCTCCTACGAGCAGTACTTC. As protein: CASNPTQQGSYEQYF.

The rearrangement joins TRBV3-1 (or the pseudogene TRBV3-2) to TRBJ2-5; TRBD2 matches 10 bases. Germline V gene lookup returns CDR1 LGHDT and CDR2 YNNKEL (reference sequence). With V trimmed by 2 bases and J by 0 bases, 6 bases remained unmatched. This CDR3 is 17 amino acids long. The CDR3 nucleotides are TGTGCCAGCAGCCAACATTTTAGCGGGGGGTACCAAGAGACCCAGTACTTC. Translating gives CASSQHFSGGYQETQYF.

V usage is TRBV13 and J usage is TRBJ2-3; no reliable D call. Germline assignment: CDR1 PRHDT and CDR2 FYEKMQ (reference sequence). The V end lost 3 bases, the J end lost 2 bases, and 6 bases lay between the germline ends. The CDR3 contains 13 residues. For the CDR3, the DNA is TGTGCCAGCAGCTTCCAGTTCACAGATACGCAGTATTTT. The encoded protein is CASSFQFTDTQYF.

This clone has just a few counts. The chain employs TRBV3-1 (or the pseudogene TRBV3-2) and TRBJ1-6; tentatively, D is TRBD1 (5 bases). In germline, CDR1 is LGHDT, CDR2 YNNKEL (reference sequence). The CDR3 contains 15 residues. Trimming cost V 1 base and J 8 bases, with 12 bases left between them. CDR3 coding DNA: TGTGCCAGCAGCCAAGGACAGCCTGGGGATTCACCCCTCCACTTT. This translates into CASSQGQPGDSPLHF.

V usage is TRBV6-2 or TRBV6-3 and J usage is TRBJ2-7, with D perhaps matching TRBD2 (6 bases). There are 13 residues in the CDR3. Trimming took 6 bases from V and 7 from J, leaving 16 bases between them. Germline values: CDR1 MNHEY, CDR2 SVGEGT. The CDR3 DNA sequence: TGTGCCAGCAGCGTCGCAGGGAGGTGGGAGCAGTACTTC. Its translation: CASSVAGRWEQYF.

The chain employs TRBV2 and TRBJ2-7; 9 nucleotides align to TRBD1. The CDR3 totals 14 residues. Germline lookup yields CDR1 SNHLY and CDR2 FYNNEI. Germline trimming cut 7 bases from V and 3 bases from J; bases unmatched to any gene: 7. The CDR3 DNA is TGTGCCAGCAATTTCGGACAGGGGCACTACGAGCAGTACTTC. This codes for CASNFGQGHYEQYF.

This clone occurred a few times. The CDR3 is CASSSQGIGTEAFF. The CDR3 DNA sequence: TGTGCCAGCAGCTCACAGGGCATTGGCACTGAAGCTTTCTTT. The gene calls are TRBV7-2 and TRBJ1-1; a weak D match, TRBD1 (6 bases). CDR1 is SGHTA, CDR2 FQGNSA, per germline. CDR3 length: 14 amino acids. The germline V and J ends were trimmed by 4 bases and 4 bases, with 13 bases remaining between them.

The V call is TRBV7-2, the J call TRBJ2-5; D is undetermined. Germline V gene sequence: CDR1 SGHTA, CDR2 FQGNSA. There are 13 residues in the CDR3. V was cut by 0 bases and J by 6 bases, with 8 bases left in between. The CDR3 spells CASSLASLQTQYF. The DNA of the CDR3 is TGTGCCAGCAGCTTAGCTAGCCTTCAGACCCAGTACTTC.

The gene calls are TRBV5-4 and TRBJ1-1, with D unclear. This CDR3 is built from 16 residues. Germline lookup yields CDR1 SGHNT and CDR2 YYREEE (reference sequence). The V and J ends lost 0 bases and 5 bases respectively, with 17 bases between them. The CDR3 region has the DNA TGTGCCAGCAGCTTGGGAAGGAAAGGAGATAGGACTGAAGCTTTCTTT. This encodes CASSLGRKGDRTEAFF.

With respect to this clone: This specimen includes other DNA sequences encoding the same CDR3. This rearrangement joins TRBV3-1 (or the pseudogene TRBV3-2) to TRBJ1-2; tentative D call: TRBD1 (5 bases). Germline lookup yields CDR1 LGHDT and CDR2 YNNKEL (reference sequence). This CDR3 has 13 amino acids. V dropped 0 bases and J dropped 7 bases, with 9 bases sitting between them. The CDR3 spells CASSQEGGSGYTF. DNA of the CDR3: TGTGCCAGCAGCCAAGAGGGGGGGAGTGGCTACACCTTC.

The gene calls are TRBV9 and TRBJ1-4, with a weak D call TRBD1 (5 bases). Trimming took off 4 bases at V and 5 bases at J, with 15 bases between the two ends. Per germline, CDR1 SGDLS and CDR2 YYNGEE. The CDR3 is made up of 15 amino acids. The chain's CDR3 is CASSPGGRRNEKLFF. CDR3 nucleotides: TGTGCCAGCAGCCCGGGGGGACGGCGCAATGAAAAACTGTTTTTT.